What follows are 11 T cell receptor beta chains derived from one specimen sequenced in a study of T cell responses to AZD1222 COVID-19 vaccine. Data came from immunoSEQ multiplex PCR; TCRdb stores just in-frame clones and leaves some out. The repertoire holds some 180,000 clones, 88% seen once, with roughly 0.49% in the top ten. Here the sequenced sample was peripheral blood, taken on day 0 of AZD1222 vaccination. The receptors were gathered from an adult in good health.

This rearrangement joins TRBV10-3 to TRBJ2-1; 9 positions match TRBD2. The CDR3 consists of 14 residues. From germline, CDR1 is ENHRY and CDR2 SYGVKD. V shed 4 bases and J 6 bases; nucleotides not matched to a gene: 4. The CDR3 loop is CAISGAGGPNEQFF. The CDR3 DNA follows: TGTGCCATCAGTGGCGCGGGAGGGCCCAATGAGCAGTTCTTC.

The rearrangement uses TRBV5-4 and TRBJ2-3; D is uncertain. The CDR3 contains 13 residues. CDR1 SGHNT and CDR2 YYREEE come from the germline V gene (reference sequence). Trimming removed 5 bases from V and 2 bases from J, with 9 bases in between. The CDR3 sequence: CASSSGNTDTQYF. The CDR3 DNA reads TGTGCCAGCAGTTCGGGTAACACAGATACGCAGTATTTT.

This chain connects TRBV28 to TRBJ1-5; 9 nucleotides agree with TRBD1. Germline V gene sequence: CDR1 MDHEN, CDR2 SYDVKM. This CDR3 is 15 amino acids long. V was clipped by 3 bases and J by 3 bases; unmatched bases: 3. The CDR3 nucleotides are TGTGCCAGCAGTTTGGGGACAGGGTTCAATCAGCCCCAGCATTTT. This encodes CASSLGTGFNQPQHF.

This chain joins TRBV4-1 and TRBJ1-6, with no clear D. Trimming removed 2 bases at V and 0 bases at J, with 11 bases between. Per germline, CDR1 MGHRA and CDR2 YSYEKL. CDR3 length: 17 amino acids. In nucleotides, the CDR3 is TGCGCCAGCAGCCAAACAGCTCCAAGCTCCTATAATTCACCCCTCCACTTT. It translates to CASSQTAPSSYNSPLHF.

V is TRBV24-1 and J is TRBJ2-3; D is unresolved. The CDR3 is made up of 15 amino acids. Germline V CDR1 and CDR2: KGHDR, SFDVKD. The germline V and J ends were trimmed by 0 bases and 7 bases, with 13 bases remaining between them. As DNA, the CDR3 is TGTGCCACCAGTGATTTGCTGGCATCCTCACATACGCAGTATTTT. Translated, it gives CATSDLLASSHTQYF.

The genes are TRBV19 and TRBJ1-1, with TRBD1 matching 7 bases. This CDR3 is built from 14 residues. The germline V gene has CDR1 LNHDA and CDR2 SQIVND (reference sequence). Unmatched junction bases numbered 7, after V lost 5 bases and J lost 4 bases. The CDR3 region is CASSASGGSTEAFF. CDR3 nucleotides: TGTGCCAGTAGTGCCTCAGGGGGTAGCACTGAAGCTTTCTTT.

This clone was picked up a small number of times. The rearrangement uses TRBV3-1 (or the pseudogene TRBV3-2) and TRBJ1-2; 7 bases map to TRBD1. This CDR3 region has 15 residues. Germline trimming cut 0 bases from V and 8 bases from J; bases unmatched to any gene: 9. The germline CDR1 and CDR2 sequences are LGHDT and YNNKEL (reference sequence). The CDR3 DNA reads as TGTGCCAGCAGCCAAGAATCCCTAACAGGGGTAGGCTACACCTTC. Amino acids: CASSQESLTGVGYTF.

J is TRBJ2-5 and V is TRBV11-1, with 7 bases aligning to TRBD1. Germline V gene sequence: CDR1 SGHAT, CDR2 FQDESV (reference sequence). CDR3 length: 13 amino acids. J lost 7 bases, V lost 1 base, and 3 bases had no gene match. The CDR3: CASSLERTGTQYF. As DNA, the CDR3 is TGTGCCAGCAGCTTAGAACGGACAGGGACCCAGTACTTC.

The V gene is TRBV28, the J gene TRBJ1-4; 8 bases match TRBD1. V shed 4 bases and J 7 bases; nucleotides not matched to a gene: 14. This CDR3 has 17 amino acids. Germline assignment: CDR1 MDHEN and CDR2 SYDVKM. In DNA, the CDR3 is TGTGCCAGCAGTTCCCTGGGACAGGTCCAGAGGGGTGAAAAACTGTTTTTT. Amino acids: CASSSLGQVQRGEKLFF.

This clone was detected only a few times. V gene TRBV7-9 combines with J gene TRBJ2-7; D gene uncertain. The V end was cut by 1 base, the J end by 3 bases, with 7 bases between. Germline CDR1 SEHNR, CDR2 FQNEAQ (reference sequence). This CDR3 is built from 13 residues. The chain's CDR3 is CASSLGWGYEQYF. The CDR3 DNA follows: TGTGCCAGCAGCTTAGGCTGGGGCTACGAGCAGTACTTC.

This clone was picked up one time. This sequence joins TRBV9 and TRBJ2-3; a possible D gene is TRBD2 (6 bases). CDR1 is SGDLS and CDR2 is YYNGEE in the germline V gene. The CDR3 sequence is 15 residues long. The V and J ends lost 3 bases and 0 bases respectively, with 11 bases between them. The CDR3: CASSGPGVSTDTQYF. CDR3 DNA: TGTGCCAGCAGCGGCCCGGGGGTTAGCACAGATACGCAGTATTTT. Variable domain in full (rest from reference TRBV9 and TRBJ2-3): DSGVTQTPKHLITATGQRVTLRCSPRSGDLSVYWYQQSLDQGLQFLIQYYNGEERAKGNILERFSAQQFPDLHSELNLSSLELGDSALYFCASSGPGVSTDTQYFGPGTRLTVL.